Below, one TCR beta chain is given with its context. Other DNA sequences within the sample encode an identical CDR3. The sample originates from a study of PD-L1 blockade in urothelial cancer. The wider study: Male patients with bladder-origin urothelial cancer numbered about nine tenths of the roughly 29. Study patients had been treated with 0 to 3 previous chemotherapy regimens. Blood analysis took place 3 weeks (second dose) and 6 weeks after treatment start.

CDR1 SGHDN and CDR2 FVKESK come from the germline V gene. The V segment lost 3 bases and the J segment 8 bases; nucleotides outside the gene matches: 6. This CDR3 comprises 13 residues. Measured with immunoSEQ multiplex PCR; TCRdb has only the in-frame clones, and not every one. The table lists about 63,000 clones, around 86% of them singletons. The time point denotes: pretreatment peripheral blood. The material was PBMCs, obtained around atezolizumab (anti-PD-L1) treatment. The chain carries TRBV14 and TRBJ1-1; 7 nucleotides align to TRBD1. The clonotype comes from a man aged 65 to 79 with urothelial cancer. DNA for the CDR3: TGTGCCAGCAGCCAGTCAGGGGGAACCGAAGCTTTCTTT. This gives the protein CASSQSGGTEAFF.